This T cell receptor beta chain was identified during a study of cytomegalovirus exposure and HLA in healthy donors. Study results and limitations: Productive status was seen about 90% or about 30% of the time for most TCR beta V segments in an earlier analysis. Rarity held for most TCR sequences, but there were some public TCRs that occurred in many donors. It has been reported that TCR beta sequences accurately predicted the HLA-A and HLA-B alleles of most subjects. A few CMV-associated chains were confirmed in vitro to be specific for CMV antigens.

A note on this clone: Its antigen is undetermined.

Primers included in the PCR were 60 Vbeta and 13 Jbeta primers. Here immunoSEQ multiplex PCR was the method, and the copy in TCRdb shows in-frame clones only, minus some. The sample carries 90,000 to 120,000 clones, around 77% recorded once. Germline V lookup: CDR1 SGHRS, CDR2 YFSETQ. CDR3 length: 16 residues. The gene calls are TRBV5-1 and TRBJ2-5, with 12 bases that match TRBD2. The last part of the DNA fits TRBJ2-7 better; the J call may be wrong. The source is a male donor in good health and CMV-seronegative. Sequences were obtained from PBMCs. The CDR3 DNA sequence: TGCGCCAGCACAGTGACTAGCGGGAGAAAGGTGTACGAGCAGTACTTC. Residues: CASTVTSGRKVYEQYF.